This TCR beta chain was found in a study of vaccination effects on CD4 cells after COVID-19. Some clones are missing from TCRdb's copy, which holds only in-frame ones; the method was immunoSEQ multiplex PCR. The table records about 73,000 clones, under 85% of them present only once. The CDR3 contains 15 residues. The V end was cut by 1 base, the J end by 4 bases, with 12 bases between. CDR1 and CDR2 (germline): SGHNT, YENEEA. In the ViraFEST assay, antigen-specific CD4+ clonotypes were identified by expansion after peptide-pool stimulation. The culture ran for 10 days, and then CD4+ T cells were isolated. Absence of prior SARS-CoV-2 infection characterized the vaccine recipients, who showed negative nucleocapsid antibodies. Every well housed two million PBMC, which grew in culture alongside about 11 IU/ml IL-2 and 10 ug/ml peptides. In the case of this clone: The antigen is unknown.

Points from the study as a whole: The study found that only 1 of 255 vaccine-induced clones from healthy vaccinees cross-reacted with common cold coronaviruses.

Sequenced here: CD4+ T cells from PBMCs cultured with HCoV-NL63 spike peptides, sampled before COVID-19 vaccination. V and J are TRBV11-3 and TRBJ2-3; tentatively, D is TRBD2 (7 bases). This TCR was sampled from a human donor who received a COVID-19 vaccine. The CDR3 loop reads CASSLGRGASDTQYF. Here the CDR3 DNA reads TGTGCCAGCAGCTTAGGTCGGGGGGCGTCAGATACGCAGTATTTT.